The next 7 T cell receptor beta chains were all read from a single sample in a study of cytomegalovirus exposure and HLA in healthy donors. PCR used 60 Vbeta primers and 13 Jbeta primers. Some clones are missing from TCRdb's copy, which holds only in-frame ones; the method was immunoSEQ multiplex PCR. The data contain about 170,000 clones, about four fifths of them seen just once; the ten biggest clones take up 4.9%. The sequencing input was PBMCs. These receptors were taken from a woman younger than 30 in good health and CMV-seropositive.

J is TRBJ2-7 and V is TRBV6-4; 7 bases fit TRBD1. From germline, CDR1 is MRHNA and CDR2 SNTAGT. There are 12 residues in the CDR3. J was trimmed by 0 bases and V by 9 bases; bases with no gene match: 2. CDR3 in DNA: TGTGCCAGTGGGACAGACTCCTACGAGCAGTACTTC. Protein sequence: CASGTDSYEQYF.

J is TRBJ2-7 and V is TRBV5-6; 12 bases align to TRBD1. The CDR3 is made up of 15 amino acids. V shed 2 bases, J shed 2 bases, and the junction held 2 bases outside the gene matches. Germline V CDR1 and CDR2: SGHDT, YYEEEE. CDR3 DNA sequence: TGTGCCAGCAGCTTCGGGACAGGGGGCACCTACGAGCAGTACTTC. Amino acid sequence: CASSFGTGGTYEQYF.

The DNA for the CDR3 is TGCGCCAGCAGCGGAGTCCGGGGGGGGGACTACAATGAGCAGTTCTTC. It codes for CASSGVRGGDYNEQFF. The chain has TRBV4-3 and TRBJ2-1; 8 nucleotides line up with TRBD2. The CDR3 is 16 amino acids. The J segment lost 3 bases and the V segment lost 5 bases, leaving 9 bases of the junction unmatched. CDR1 and CDR2 (germline): LGHNA, YSLEER.

The chain carries TRBV21-1 and TRBJ1-2. TRBV21-1 is reported as a pseudogene. There are 12 residues in the CDR3. The CDR3, as DNA: TGTGCCAGCAGCAAAGTAGACTATGGCTACACCTTC. Its translation: CASSKVDYGYTF.

CDR3 coding DNA: TGTGCTGGATCCCGGGGGGGGGACAGCTACAATGAGCAGTTCTTC. Translation: CAGSRGGDSYNEQFF. V and J are TRBV12-5 and TRBJ2-1; a possible D gene is TRBD2 (8 bases). CDR3 length equals 15 residues. Germline V gives CDR1 LGHNT, CDR2 FRNRAP. Trimming shortened V by 11 bases and J by 3 bases, and 20 bases separated the two germline ends.

The V and J genes are TRBV5-6 and TRBJ1-5; 11 positions agree with TRBD1. This CDR3 contains 12 residues. The germline gives CDR1 SGHDT, CDR2 YYEEEE. The J segment lost 13 bases and the V segment lost 2 bases, leaving 2 bases of the junction unmatched. In DNA form, the CDR3 reads TGTGCCAGCAGCTTAGGGGACAGGGGGCAGCATTTT. Protein product: CASSLGDRGQHF.

J is TRBJ1-1 and V is TRBV14; 9 bases map to TRBD1. The CDR3 sequence is 19 residues long. CDR1 and CDR2 from the germline V gene are SGHDN and FVKESK. Trimming took 1 base from V and 9 from J; bases not matched to a gene: 21. The CDR3 nucleotides are TGTGCCAGCAGCCAAGCCCCGCCTTACCGGGACAGGGATTGGAATAAAGCTTTCTTT. This codes for CASSQAPPYRDRDWNKAFF.